Ten or more counts support the clone carrying this TCR beta chain. Through MiXCR, TCRdb re-clonotyped the PCR reads. Among approximately 30,000 clones listed, 7% to 8% were seen once. The CDR3 runs 15 residues. CDR1 and CDR2 (germline): SGHTA, FQGNSA. With 5 bases clipped from V and 4 bases from J, the junction kept 8 bases outside the gene matches. All patients were treatment-naive before thyroid surgery. This record comes from a study of metastatic and nonmetastatic thyroid tumors. This TCR was recovered from a female donor with papillary thyroid cancer or a benign thyroid nodule (not recorded which). Some clones in this sample may be carry-over from other donors' samples. Sequenced input: blood. This rearrangement joins TRBV7-2 to TRBJ1-5; 7 nucleotides align to TRBD1. The CDR3 nucleotides read TGTGCCAGCAGCGCCGCGACAGGGACTAATCAGCCCCAGCATTTT. Amino acids: CASSAATGTNQPQHF.